These 18 T cell receptor beta chains came from one sample sequenced in a study of CD8 T cells in ankylosing spondylitis. General observations from the study: In ankylosing spondylitis blood, a motif of roughly 8 highly homologous TCR beta variants appeared characteristic.

A single record per CDR3 protein comes from TCRdb applying MiXCR to the 5' RACE reads. Of about 210,000 distinct CDR3 sequences listed, 7% to 8% are singletons. No cognate antigen is known for these TCRs. Material for sequencing was blood, either unsorted or a sorted T cell fraction (not recorded which). The source is a male donor with ankylosing spondylitis.

This clonotype showed up just a few times. V and J are TRBV27 and TRBJ2-7; D perhaps matches TRBD1 (6 bases). Germline assignment: CDR1 MNHEY and CDR2 SMNVEV (reference sequence). With 7 bases removed from V and 2 bases from J, the gap between germline ends came to 12 bases. This CDR3 is built from 13 residues. As DNA, the CDR3 is TGTGCCAGCACCAGGGGTAGCACCTACGAGCAGTACTTC. Amino acids: CASTRGSTYEQYF.

In this sample, this clonotype turned up a few times. The rearrangement links TRBV6-2 or TRBV6-3 to TRBJ2-5; 8 bases are a match to TRBD2. J lost 2 bases, V lost 4 bases, and 12 bases had no gene match. CDR1 is MNHEY, CDR2 SVGEGT, per germline. The CDR3 runs 17 residues. The CDR3 bases are TGTGCCAGCAGTTGGGAGCCGGGACTAGGGGAACAAGAGACCCAGTACTTC. Amino acids: CASSWEPGLGEQETQYF.

This clonotype occurred many times. The rearrangement links TRBV7-9 to TRBJ2-7; 7 nucleotides align to TRBD1. Per the germline V gene, CDR1 is SEHNR and CDR2 is FQNEAQ (reference sequence). Trimming removed 4 bases from V and 2 bases from J; junction bases left unmatched: 14. This CDR3 has 17 amino acids. CDR3 residues: CASSSDITGTETYEQYF. The CDR3 DNA reads as TGTGCCAGCAGCTCAGACATTACCGGGACAGAGACCTACGAGCAGTACTTC.

This clonotype occurred many times. The chain links TRBV7-9 to TRBJ2-2, with a possible D match to TRBD1 (5 bases). Germline V gene sequence: CDR1 SEHNR, CDR2 FQNEAQ (reference sequence). The CDR3 has 15 residues. Deletions cut 5 bases from V and 1 base from J, with 11 bases between. CDR3 bases: TGTGCCAGCAGCCCACCGACAGAGAACACCGGGGAGCTGTTTTTT. Translation: CASSPPTENTGELFF.

This clonotype has a count of ten or more. The chain carries TRBV6-2 or TRBV6-3 and TRBJ2-7, with D perhaps TRBD1 (5 bases). Looked up from germline, CDR1 is MNHEY and CDR2 is SVGEGT. V shed 2 bases and J shed 0 bases, with 11 bases lying between them. This CDR3 comprises 15 residues. CDR3 protein: CASSYDRSSSYEQYF. The CDR3 DNA is TGTGCCAGCAGTTACGACAGATCGAGCTCCTACGAGCAGTACTTC.

In its sample, this clonotype was seen many times. V is TRBV3-1 and J is TRBJ1-1, with D tentatively TRBD1 (6 bases). Germline V gene lookup returns CDR1 LGHDT and CDR2 YNNKEL (reference sequence). V lost 4 bases, J lost 3 bases, and 18 bases lay in between. The CDR3 spans 16 residues. The CDR3 DNA reads TGTGCCAGCAGCCCCGGCCCAGGGGAGGGTTACACTGAAGCTTTCTTT. Encoded protein: CASSPGPGEGYTEAFF.

This clonotype was found many times. CDR3 loop: CASSNGTTEGYYNEQFF. The CDR3 DNA sequence: TGTGCCAGCAGCAACGGGACAACAGAGGGGTACTACAATGAGCAGTTCTTC. This chain connects TRBV7-8 to TRBJ2-1, with D possibly matching TRBD1 (6 bases). The CDR3 spans 17 residues. Per the germline V gene, CDR1 is SGHVS and CDR2 is FQNEAQ. The ends were cut back, 5 bases at V and 3 bases at J, with 20 bases in the middle. Variable domain in full (rest from reference TRBV7-8 and TRBJ2-1): GAGVSQSPRYKVAKRGQDVALRCDPISGHVSLFWYQQALGQGPEFLTYFQNEAQLDKSGLPSDRFFAERPEGSVSTLKIQRTQQEDSAVYLCASSNGTTEGYYNEQFFGPGTRLTVL.

This clonotype was counted many times. The rearrangement joins TRBV6-2 or TRBV6-3 to TRBJ2-7; D is unclear. V was cut by 0 bases and J by 0 bases, with 15 bases left in between. The CDR3 contains 17 residues. Germline V CDR1 and CDR2: MNHEY, SVGEGT. The CDR3 spells CASSYSYGGSFSYEQYF. Written as DNA, the CDR3 is TGTGCCAGCAGTTACTCGTATGGCGGATCCTTCTCCTACGAGCAGTACTTC.

This clonotype was picked up many times. J is TRBJ2-7 and V is TRBV29-1, with TRBD2 matching 10 bases. This CDR3 has 15 residues. Trimming cost V 3 bases and J 5 bases; bases outside gene matches: 10. Germline V CDR1 and CDR2: SQVTM, ANQGSEA. The DNA for the CDR3 is TGCAGCGTTGACGAGGGGACTAGCGCCCACCACGAGCAGTACTTC. Its protein product is CSVDEGTSAHHEQYF.

This clonotype has a handful of counts. The V gene is TRBV27, the J gene TRBJ1-5; 9 bases map to TRBD1. This CDR3 is 15 amino acids long. V lost 7 bases, J lost 3 bases, and 7 bases stayed unmatched. Germline CDR1 MNHEY, CDR2 SMNVEV (reference sequence). CDR3 residues: CASIPTGGVNQPQHF. The CDR3 DNA follows: TGTGCCAGCATCCCGACAGGGGGGGTCAATCAGCCCCAGCATTTT.

The chain couples TRBV5-1 to TRBJ2-1, with D perhaps matching TRBD2 (6 bases). CDR1 is SGHRS and CDR2 is YFSETQ in the germline V gene. The CDR3 consists of 13 residues. V was trimmed by 0 bases and J by 10 bases, leaving 11 bases between them. The CDR3 DNA reads TGCGCCAGCAGCTTGGGACTAGTAGCCGAGCAGTTCTTC. Translating gives CASSLGLVAEQFF.

This clonotype was seen many times. The chain combines TRBV27 with TRBJ2-1, with D perhaps TRBD1 or TRBD2 (5 bases each). Per the germline V gene, CDR1 is MNHEY and CDR2 is SMNVEV (reference sequence). The ends were cut back, 5 bases at V and 9 bases at J, with 14 bases in the middle. The CDR3 sequence is 13 residues long. Here the CDR3 DNA reads TGTGCCAGCAGTCTCCGGACTGGGACTGAGCAGTTCTTC. Its protein is CASSLRTGTEQFF.

This clonotype was detected only a few times. The V gene is TRBV28, the J gene TRBJ1-1, with D unclear. The CDR3 length is 13 residues. From germline, CDR1 is MDHEN and CDR2 SYDVKM. The ends were cut back, 1 base at V and 6 bases at J, with 9 bases in the middle. CDR3 loop: CASSLLPHSEAFF. The CDR3 DNA sequence: TGTGCCAGCAGTTTATTGCCCCATTCTGAAGCTTTCTTT.

At least ten counts were recorded for this clonotype. The gene calls are TRBV5-6 and TRBJ1-2; 10 bases are a match to TRBD1. The germline CDR1 and CDR2 sequences are SGHDT and YYEEEE. This CDR3 spans 14 amino acids. V gave up 5 bases and J gave up 7 bases; unmatched junction bases: 8. CDR3: CASSYGTGASGYTF. The CDR3 DNA reads as TGTGCCAGCAGTTACGGGACAGGGGCAAGTGGCTACACCTTC.

This clonotype was seen at least ten times. The chain combines TRBV14 with TRBJ2-3; D gene uncertain. The germline V gene has CDR1 SGHDN and CDR2 FVKESK. CDR3 length: 12 residues. Between the trimmed V and J ends, which lost 4 bases and 8 bases, there was a span of 10 bases. CDR3: CASSLGPPTQYF. In DNA, the CDR3 is TGTGCCAGCAGCCTAGGACCCCCTACGCAGTATTTT.

The chain recombines TRBV5-5 with TRBJ2-2; D unresolved. Germline V gene sequence: CDR1 SGHKS, CDR2 YYEKEE (reference sequence). The CDR3 loop spans 14 amino acids. V dropped 1 base and J dropped 6 bases, with 10 bases sitting between them. The CDR3 region is CASSLSRGAGELFF. In DNA, the CDR3 is TGTGCCAGCAGCTTGTCCAGAGGAGCCGGGGAGCTGTTTTTT.

This clonotype appeared many times. The rearrangement joins TRBV20-1 to TRBJ2-1; 11 bases match TRBD1. CDR1 DFQATT and CDR2 SNEGSKA come from the germline V gene (reference sequence). V lost 0 bases, J lost 3 bases, and 4 bases stayed unmatched. The CDR3 loop spans 16 amino acids. Here the CDR3 DNA reads TGCAGTGCTAGAGATTTCGGGACAGGGGGCTACAATGAGCAGTTCTTC. Translated: CSARDFGTGGYNEQFF.

This clonotype turned up a few times. The rearrangement links TRBV4-2 to TRBJ2-7, with 9 bases fitting TRBD1. V trimming: 0 bases; J trimming: 5 bases; junction bases outside the gene matches: 11. The CDR3 is 17 amino acids. CDR1 LGHNA and CDR2 YNFKEQ come from the germline V gene. The CDR3 DNA sequence: TGTGCCAGCAGCCAAGACGAAAGGACAGGGGAGATCCACGAGCAGTACTTC. Its translation: CASSQDERTGEIHEQYF.